The 27 T cell receptor beta chains listed next were all sequenced from one sample in a study of metastatic and nonmetastatic thyroid tumors. No patient received treatment before thyroid surgery. TCRdb re-called clones from the PCR reads using MiXCR. The sample lists 30,000 to 35,000 clones, less than 20% occurring once. The sequenced sample consisted of blood. The source of these receptors is a female donor with papillary thyroid cancer or a benign thyroid nodule (not recorded which). Some clones in this sample may be carry-over from other donors' samples.

This clone was observed a handful of times. CDR3 amino acids: CASSVLAGGGEQYF. The CDR3 nucleotides read TGTGCCAGCAGTGTACTAGCGGGAGGGGGCGAGCAGTACTTC. This sequence joins TRBV6-1 and TRBJ2-7; TRBD2 agrees at 13 bases. Trimming took 4 bases from V and 6 from J; bases not matched to a gene: 3. Per germline, CDR1 MNHNS and CDR2 SASEGT. This CDR3 has 14 amino acids.

This clone was recorded at least ten times. The rearrangement joins TRBV6-1 to TRBJ1-6; TRBD1 aligns across 10 bases. The CDR3 covers 15 residues. Germline CDR1 and CDR2: MNHNS and SASEGT. V shed 5 bases, J shed 9 bases, and the junction held 7 bases outside the gene matches. CDR3 amino acids: CASSRGTGVSSPLHF. The CDR3 bases are TGTGCCAGCAGTCGAGGGACAGGGGTGAGTTCACCCCTCCACTTT.

The chain links TRBV11-2 to TRBJ2-7; D is possibly TRBD1 (5 bases). The CDR3 has 13 residues. Germline CDR1 reads SGHAT; CDR2 reads FQNNGV. With 5 bases removed from V and 0 bases from J, the gap between germline ends came to 8 bases. The CDR3 here is CASSATASYEQYF. The CDR3 DNA reads TGTGCCAGCAGCGCGACAGCCTCCTACGAGCAGTACTTC.

There are many counts of this clone. A much larger clone differs by one base, so this may be a read error. The chain has TRBV6-1 and TRBJ2-5, with D possibly being TRBD2 (6 bases). The germline V gene has CDR1 MNHNS and CDR2 SASEGT. CDR3 length: 17 residues. Trimming stripped 8 bases from V and 5 bases from J, with 27 bases between. The DNA for the CDR3 is TGTGCCAGCTCTGAAACAGGCGGCGGGAAGGCCTGGGAGACCCAGTACTTC. Its protein is CASSETGGGKAWETQYF.

The sample holds many counts of this clone. This rearrangement joins TRBV7-8 to TRBJ1-2, with 10 bases that match TRBD1. The CDR3 has 12 residues. V lost 4 bases, J lost 7 bases, and 0 bases stayed unmatched. CDR1 SGHVS and CDR2 FQNEAQ come from the germline V gene. The CDR3 sequence: CASSWDRGGYTF. Here the CDR3 DNA reads TGTGCCAGCAGCTGGGACAGGGGTGGCTACACCTTC.

This clone was seen repeatedly, ten times or more. V is TRBV19 and J is TRBJ2-7; 7 nucleotides match TRBD1. Germline CDR1 reads LNHDA; CDR2 reads SQIVND (reference sequence). CDR3 length: 14 residues. V was pared by 2 bases and J by 4 bases, with 5 bases of the junction left unmatched. The DNA of the CDR3 is TGTGCCAGTAGTATAACGACAGGGAGTTACGAGCAGTACTTC. Translation gives CASSITTGSYEQYF.

There are a few counts of this clone. The chain joins TRBV28 to TRBJ2-5, with D unclear. Per germline, CDR1 MDHEN and CDR2 SYDVKM. Trimming pared 7 bases from V and 2 bases from J, leaving 11 bases between. This CDR3 has 13 amino acids. The CDR3 here is CASILRYQETQYF. The CDR3 DNA reads TGTGCCAGCATCCTTAGATATCAAGAGACCCAGTACTTC.

This clone was recorded a few times. This chain uses TRBV27 with TRBJ1-2; 8 nucleotides align to TRBD1. V lost 5 bases and J lost 6; bases outside the gene matches: 11. CDR3 size: 15 residues. Germline V gives CDR1 MNHEY, CDR2 SMNVEV (reference sequence). The CDR3: CASSATWTGSHGYTF. DNA of the CDR3: TGTGCCAGCAGTGCGACGTGGACAGGGTCCCATGGCTACACCTTC.

To note about this clone: A much larger clonotype is one base distant, so this may be a read error. The genes are TRBV5-5 and TRBJ2-5, with 8 positions matching TRBD2. This CDR3 contains 14 residues. Germline CDR1 reads SGHKS; CDR2 reads YYEKEE (reference sequence). CDR3 DNA: TGTGCCAGCGGCTTGGAAGGTAGCGGGAAGCTACAGTACTTC. Translating gives CASGLEGSGKLQYF.

This clone was recorded only once. V is TRBV20-1 and J is TRBJ2-1; the D call may be TRBD1 or TRBD2 (6 bases each). Trimming stripped 4 bases from V and 4 bases from J, with 20 bases between. This CDR3 comprises 16 residues. CDR1 and CDR2 from the germline V gene are DFQATT and SNEGSKA (reference sequence). CDR3 in amino acids: CSANQRGVRGYNEQFF. The CDR3 nucleotides read TGCAGTGCTAACCAGAGGGGGGTGAGGGGATACAATGAGCAGTTCTTC.

This clone was found many times. The chain combines TRBV6-1 with TRBJ2-5, with 8 bases lining up with TRBD1. Germline V lookup: CDR1 MNHNS, CDR2 SASEGT. The CDR3 covers 13 residues. V shed 6 bases and J 5 bases; nucleotides not matched to a gene: 5. The CDR3 bases are TGTGCCAGCAGCCAGGGGGCGGGGGAGACCCAGTACTTC. It is translated as CASSQGAGETQYF.

This clone occurred a few times. The rearrangement uses TRBV5-1 and TRBJ2-7, with TRBD1 as a possible D gene (5 bases). The V gene's germline CDR1 is SGHRS and CDR2 YFSETQ. CDR3 length: 15 residues. V lost 2 bases and J lost 7, with 19 bases in between. This CDR3 is CASSFVGHGALEQYF. The DNA of the CDR3 is TGCGCCAGCAGCTTTGTAGGACATGGGGCTCTTGAGCAGTACTTC.

This clone was seen a handful of times. Sequence at one end of the junction differs from germline and may be a read error. V gene TRBV6-5 combines with J gene TRBJ2-3; D unclear. The length of the CDR3 is 14 residues. Germline CDR1 MNHEY, CDR2 SVGAGI. The CDR3 region has the DNA TGTGCCAGCAGTTACTCCCCCGGAGCAGATACACAGTATTTT. It specifies CASSYSPGADTQYF.

This clone came up many times. This chain connects TRBV28 to TRBJ2-2; tentatively, D is TRBD1 (6 bases). The CDR3 has 13 residues. The V and J ends lost 7 bases and 5 bases respectively, with 11 bases between them. Germline CDR1 MDHEN, CDR2 SYDVKM. CDR3 DNA sequence: TGTGCCAGCAACTTACAGGGAACCGGGGAGCTGTTTTTT. Its protein is CASNLQGTGELFF.

This clone was observed many times. The chain links TRBV7-9 to TRBJ2-7; no clear D. The V gene lost 3 bases and the J gene lost 2 bases, with 8 bases spanning the gap. CDR3 size: 13 residues. CDR1 is SEHNR, CDR2 FQNEAQ, per germline (reference sequence). As DNA, the CDR3 is TGTGCCAGCAGCTTTAAGGGCACCTACGAGCAGTACTTC. This encodes CASSFKGTYEQYF.

The V and J genes are TRBV7-6 and TRBJ2-7, with TRBD1 identical over 8 bases. The junction had 16 bases not matched to a gene; V was cut back by 5 bases and J by 7 bases. The CDR3 covers 16 residues. CDR1 is SGHVS, CDR2 FNYEAQ, per germline. The CDR3 region has the DNA TGTGCCAGCAGCCAATACGTGACAGGGGCGTTTGGTGAGCAGTACTTC. This translates into CASSQYVTGAFGEQYF.

This clone was observed at least ten times. The sample has other DNA sequences that encode this CDR3 too. The gene calls are TRBV28 and TRBJ2-7, with no clear D. The V gene's germline CDR1 is MDHEN and CDR2 SYDVKM. V was clipped by 5 bases and J by 13 bases, with 15 bases between them. The length of the CDR3 is 11 residues. CDR3 protein: CASSVSESSYF. CDR3 nucleotide sequence: TGTGCCAGCAGTGTAAGCGAAAGCTCCTACTTC.

The genes are TRBV20-1 and TRBJ2-1; no definite D call. Per germline, CDR1 DFQATT and CDR2 SNEGSKA (reference sequence). The length of the CDR3 is 12 residues. CDR3 loop: CIPLARFNEQFF. The CDR3 DNA is TGCATCCCCTTAGCCCGGTTCAATGAGCAGTTCTTC.

The table lists this clone with many counts. This chain connects TRBV6-1 to TRBJ1-1; the D gene is possibly TRBD1 (5 bases). This CDR3 has 15 amino acids. Looked up from germline, CDR1 is MNHNS and CDR2 is SASEGT. The V end was cut by 3 bases, the J end by 8 bases, with 19 bases between. The CDR3 nucleotides are TGTGCCAGCAGTGACCGAACCGGGCCTCGGGGCGAAGCTTTCTTT. This translates into CASSDRTGPRGEAFF.

CDR3 protein: CASSLGTGEETQYF. Written as DNA, the CDR3 is TGTGCCAGCAGCCTCGGGACAGGAGAAGAGACCCAGTACTTC. The rearrangement links TRBV5-6 to TRBJ2-5; 8 bases align to TRBD1. The CDR3 is made up of 14 amino acids. V lost 4 bases to trimming and J lost 3 bases; unmatched junction nucleotides: 5. Looked up from germline, CDR1 is SGHDT and CDR2 is YYEEEE. Variable domain in full (rest from reference TRBV5-6 and TRBJ2-5): DAGVTQSPTHLIKTRGQQVTLRCSPKSGHDTVSWYQQALGQGPQFIFQYYEEEERQRGNFPDRFSGHQFPNYSSELNVNALLLGDSALYLCASSLGTGEETQYFGPGTRLLVL.

This clone was seen at least ten times. This sequence joins TRBV6-1 and TRBJ2-5; D might be TRBD1 (6 bases). CDR1 is MNHNS and CDR2 is SASEGT in the germline V gene. V dropped 6 bases and J dropped 7 bases, with 21 bases sitting between them. The CDR3 is made up of 15 amino acids. This chain's CDR3 is CASSSPQSGQRTQYF. CDR3 DNA sequence: TGTGCCAGCAGCTCCCCTCAATCGGGACAAAGGACCCAGTACTTC.

This clone has at least ten counts. The gene calls are TRBV7-6 and TRBJ1-6; the D gene is possibly TRBD1 (5 bases). CDR3 length equals 15 residues. V lost 1 base and J 12 bases, leaving 16 bases between the germline ends. CDR1 and CDR2 from the germline V gene are SGHVS and FNYEAQ. This CDR3 is CASSLEAGHSVPLHF. The CDR3 coding sequence is TGTGCCAGCAGCTTAGAGGCAGGGCACTCGGTACCCCTCCACTTT.

This clone was observed many times. The chain couples TRBV9 to TRBJ2-1; tentative D call: TRBD1 (6 bases). Germline V gene data show CDR1 as SGDLS and CDR2 as YYNGEE. The ends were cut back, 4 bases at V and 8 bases at J, with 19 bases in the middle. The CDR3 is 15 amino acids. This chain's CDR3 is CASSIRDTAGDEQFF. For the CDR3, the DNA is TGTGCCAGCAGCATCCGGGACACCGCCGGCGATGAGCAGTTCTTC. The full variable domain, completed using reference TRBV9 and TRBJ2-1, is DSGVTQTPKHLITATGQRVTLRCSPRSGDLSVYWYQQSLDQGLQFLIQYYNGEERAKGNILERFSAQQFPDLHSELNLSSLELGDSALYFCASSIRDTAGDEQFFGPGTRLTVL.

This clone was observed many times. This chain uses TRBV29-1 with TRBJ1-1; 7 bases are shared with TRBD1. Germline V gene lookup returns CDR1 SQVTM and CDR2 ANQGSEA. The CDR3 has 11 residues. Germline trimming cut 8 bases from V and 7 bases from J; bases unmatched to any gene: 7. CDR3 sequence: CSTRQGGEAFF. CDR3 in DNA: TGCAGCACCAGACAGGGCGGTGAAGCTTTCTTT. Full variable domain (remainder filled in from reference TRBV29-1 and TRBJ1-1): SAVISQKPSRDICQRGTSLTIQCQVDSQVTMMFWYRQQPGQSLTLIATANQGSEATYESGFVIDKFPISRPNLTFSTLTVSNMSPEDSSIYLCSTRQGGEAFFGQGTRLTVV.

This clone showed up many times. This sequence joins TRBV6-1 and TRBJ1-1; D gene unclear. Germline-derived CDR1 and CDR2 are MNHNS and SASEGT. With 6 bases removed from V and 5 bases from J, the gap between germline ends came to 13 bases. The CDR3 consists of 13 residues. The CDR3 protein is CASRVFSGTEAFF. The CDR3 DNA is TGTGCCAGCAGAGTGTTTTCTGGAACTGAAGCTTTCTTT.

This clone was recorded many times. The J gene is TRBJ2-7, the V gene TRBV9; the match to TRBD1 covers 8 bases. Germline V gene sequence: CDR1 SGDLS, CDR2 YYNGEE. V lost 3 bases and J lost 5; bases outside the gene matches: 10. This CDR3 comprises 15 residues. This CDR3 is CASSETGTGEDEQYF. The CDR3 DNA reads TGTGCCAGCAGCGAGACTGGGACAGGCGAAGACGAGCAGTACTTC.

This clone has ten or more counts. The chain has TRBV7-8 and TRBJ1-6; no firm D call. Germline assignment: CDR1 SGHVS and CDR2 FQNEAQ. Trimming took off 1 base at V and 10 bases at J, with 17 bases between the two ends. CDR3 size: 16 residues. CDR3 region: CASSLGARGRKSPLHF. CDR3 DNA: TGTGCCAGCAGCTTAGGGGCCCGGGGAAGGAAATCACCCCTCCACTTT. The full variable domain, in which reference TRBV7-8 and TRBJ1-6 provide the parts outside the CDR3, is GAGVSQSPRYKVAKRGQDVALRCDPISGHVSLFWYQQALGQGPEFLTYFQNEAQLDKSGLPSDRFFAERPEGSVSTLKIQRTQQEDSAVYLCASSLGARGRKSPLHFGNGTRLTVT.